Each of the 23 T cell receptor beta chains below was sequenced from the same sample in a study of shared clonotypes between healthy human individuals. Generated by immunoSEQ multiplex PCR, the TCRdb table keeps only in-frame clones and is missing some. The repertoire holds 2.5 million or so clones, with roughly nine tenths as singletons. Sequenced: naive CD4+ T cells sorted from blood. Documented subset: CD45RA+ positively selected. The origin of the receptors is a man younger than 35 in good health.

The chain uses TRBV9 and TRBJ1-2; the match to TRBD1 covers 11 bases. With V trimmed by 1 base and J by 6 bases, 8 bases remained unmatched. This CDR3 has 16 amino acids. CDR1 is SGDLS and CDR2 is YYNGEE in the germline V gene. Written as DNA, the CDR3 is TGTGCCAGCAGCGTAAACCCGGGGACAGGGGGGGATGGCTACACCTTC. Its protein product is CASSVNPGTGGDGYTF.

The J gene is TRBJ1-3, the V gene TRBV7-9; the D is unclear. There are 15 residues in the CDR3. Per the germline V gene, CDR1 is SEHNR and CDR2 is FQNEAQ (reference sequence). Trimming took off 2 bases at V and 0 bases at J, with 8 bases between the two ends. Here the CDR3 DNA reads TGTGCCAGCAGCTTACACCCAAGCTCTGGAAACACCATATATTTT. Translation gives CASSLHPSSGNTIYF.

The V call is TRBV5-1, the J call TRBJ2-3; TRBD2 aligns across 11 bases. This CDR3 contains 16 residues. Germline V CDR1 and CDR2: SGHRS, YFSETQ. The V segment lost 4 bases and the J segment 4 bases; nucleotides outside the gene matches: 8. The CDR3 nucleotides read TGCGCCAGCAGCCGGGATGTAGCGGGAGGGCCAGATACGCAGTATTTT. It is translated as CASSRDVAGGPDTQYF.

The chain is built from TRBV5-1 and TRBJ1-1; tentatively, D is TRBD1 (5 bases). The CDR3 consists of 15 residues. Germline V gene sequence: CDR1 SGHRS, CDR2 YFSETQ. V dropped 6 bases and J dropped 5 bases, with 20 bases sitting between them. The CDR3 is CASNPAGQGRTEAFF. CDR3 sequence (DNA): TGCGCCAGCAACCCCGCTGGGCAGGGTAGAACTGAAGCTTTCTTT. Full variable domain (rest looked up from reference TRBV5-1 and TRBJ1-1): KAGVTQTPRYLIKTRGQQVTLSCSPISGHRSVSWYQQTPGQGLQFLFEYFSETQRNKGNFPGRFSGRQFSNSRSEMNVSTLELGDSALYLCASNPAGQGRTEAFFGQGTRLTVV.

As concerns this clone: Other DNA sequences in the same sample also yield this CDR3. The rearrangement uses TRBV2 and TRBJ2-7, with D possibly TRBD1 on 6 matching bases. The CDR3 loop spans 10 amino acids. The ends were cut back, 8 bases at V and 6 bases at J, with 8 bases in the middle. Germline V gene sequence: CDR1 SNHLY, CDR2 FYNNEI. The CDR3 spells CASRGGEQYF. Written as DNA, the CDR3 is TGTGCCAGCCGAGGGGGCGAGCAGTACTTC.

The chain joins TRBV21-1 to TRBJ2-1. TRBV21-1 is an annotated pseudogene. The CDR3 is 15 residues long. The CDR3 protein is CASSHPRGGPNEQFF. CDR3 nucleotide sequence: TGTGCCAGCAGCCACCCCCGTGGGGGGCCCAATGAGCAGTTCTTC.

The chain carries TRBV28 and TRBJ1-5, with 7 nucleotides matching TRBD1. The CDR3 is 15 residues long. From germline, CDR1 is MDHEN and CDR2 SYDVKM. Unmatched junction bases numbered 9, after V lost 6 bases and J lost 4 bases. The CDR3 DNA reads TGTGCCAGCAGCCCGGGAGCAGGGGGTAATCAGCCCCAGCATTTT. Protein: CASSPGAGGNQPQHF. The full variable domain, with the rest looked up from reference TRBV28 and TRBJ1-5, is DVKVTQSSRYLVKRTGEKVFLECVQDMDHENMFWYRQDPGLGLRLIYFSYDVKMKEKGDIPEGYSVSREKKERFSLILESASTNQTSMYLCASSPGAGGNQPQHFGDGTRLSIL.

CDR3 in DNA: TGTGCCAGCAGCTTAGCCGGTCTGGGACAGGGTAATGAAAAACTGTTTTTT. Encoded protein: CASSLAGLGQGNEKLFF. The V gene is TRBV7-9, the J gene TRBJ1-4; 9 bases agree with TRBD1. Germline V lookup: CDR1 SEHNR, CDR2 FQNEAQ (reference sequence). The junction had 6 bases not matched to a gene; V was cut back by 0 bases and J by 4 bases. The CDR3 spans 17 residues.

This clone was seen only a few times. The chain employs TRBV6-5 and TRBJ1-4; no clear D. Trimming took 4 bases from V and 11 from J, leaving 8 bases between them. Germline CDR1 MNHEY, CDR2 SVGAGI. This CDR3 contains 11 residues. In DNA form, the CDR3 reads TGTGCCAGCAGTTCCCTAGGGAAACTGTTTTTT. It yields the protein CASSSLGKLFF.

The gene calls are TRBV25-1 and TRBJ2-2; 7 bases line up with TRBD1. V was clipped by 3 bases and J by 2 bases; unmatched bases: 9. CDR1 and CDR2 (germline): MGHDK, SYGVNS. This CDR3 comprises 17 residues. The DNA of the CDR3 is TGTGCCAGCAGTGAGTCGACAGGGAGAGGTAACACCGGGGAGCTGTTTTTT. Amino acid sequence: CASSESTGRGNTGELFF. The variable domain in full, with the rest retrieved from reference TRBV25-1 and TRBJ2-2, is EADIYQTPRYLVIGTGKKITLECSQTMGHDKMYWYQQDPGMELHLIHYSYGVNSTEKGDLSSESTVSRIRTEHFPLTLESARPSHTSQYLCASSESTGRGNTGELFFGEGSRLTVL.

The chain is built from TRBV5-1 and TRBJ1-6, with TRBD1 as a possible D gene (6 bases). Germline values: CDR1 SGHRS, CDR2 YFSETQ. The CDR3 loop spans 16 amino acids. Trimming stripped 4 bases from V and 0 bases from J, with 11 bases between. The CDR3 region is CASSPGASSYNSPLHF. As DNA, the CDR3 is TGCGCCAGCAGCCCAGGGGCGAGCTCCTATAATTCACCCCTCCACTTT.

This chain links TRBV19 with TRBJ2-1; 11 nucleotides match TRBD2. Trimming at V came to 7 bases and at J to 5 bases, leaving 16 bases not matched to a gene. The CDR3 is made up of 18 amino acids. From germline, CDR1 is LNHDA and CDR2 SQIVND (reference sequence). The CDR3 bases are TGTGCCAGTAACCCCGGGATAGCGGGAGGGTTTAGGGACAATGAGCAGTTCTTC. It specifies CASNPGIAGGFRDNEQFF. Complete variable domain (other parts from reference TRBV19 and TRBJ2-1): DGGITQSPKYLFRKEGQNVTLSCEQNLNHDAMYWYRQDPGQGLRLIYYSQIVNDFQKGDIAEGYSVSREKKESFPLTVTSAQKNPTAFYLCASNPGIAGGFRDNEQFFGPGTRLTVL.

A remark on this clone: A clone one base away is much larger, so this may be a read error. Other DNA sequences within the sample encode an identical CDR3. The chain couples TRBV5-1 to TRBJ1-1, with a tentative D call TRBD1 (5 bases). This CDR3 is built from 13 residues. The ends were cut back, 0 bases at V and 4 bases at J, with 7 bases in the middle. CDR1 and CDR2 from the germline V gene are SGHRS and YFSETQ. The CDR3 is CASSLEGSTEAFF. In DNA, the CDR3 is TGCGCCAGCAGCTTGGAGGGGAGCACTGAAGCTTTCTTT.

About this clone: Other DNA sequences in this specimen translate into the identical CDR3. The chain links TRBV5-6 to TRBJ1-5, with D hard to call. Trimming cost V 0 bases and J 2 bases, with 6 bases left between them. This CDR3 spans 14 amino acids. Germline loops: CDR1 SGHDT, CDR2 YYEEEE. The CDR3 sequence is CASSLAGGNQPQHF. Written as DNA, the CDR3 is TGTGCCAGCAGCTTGGCCGGGGGCAATCAGCCCCAGCATTTT.

This clone showed up just once. Distinct nucleotide sequences in the sample also encode this CDR3. The gene calls are TRBV28 and TRBJ2-5; tentative D call: TRBD2 (7 bases). V was trimmed by 3 bases and J by 5 bases, leaving 10 bases between them. The germline V gene has CDR1 MDHEN and CDR2 SYDVKM. The CDR3 has 13 amino acids. DNA of the CDR3: TGTGCCAGCAGTTTGGGGGGGCTGGAGACCCAGTACTTC. As protein: CASSLGGLETQYF.

For this clone: The identical CDR3 is also encoded by other nucleotide sequences in the sample. The chain links TRBV11-2 to TRBJ2-7, with 9 bases aligning to TRBD1. The V gene end was trimmed by 5 bases and the J gene end by 1 base; junction bases not matched to a gene: 3. Germline V lookup: CDR1 SGHAT, CDR2 FQNNGV. This CDR3 comprises 14 residues. CDR3 DNA sequence: TGTGCCAGCAGCCCCGGGACAGGGTCCTACGAGCAGTACTTC. Protein: CASSPGTGSYEQYF.

This chain joins TRBV10-3 and TRBJ2-3; the match to TRBD2 covers 9 bases. Unmatched junction bases numbered 12, after V lost 6 bases and J lost 5 bases. The CDR3 contains 16 residues. CDR1 is ENHRY, CDR2 SYGVKD, per germline. The CDR3 nucleotides are TGTGCCATCAGCTCAACCGTAGCGGGAGTTGGAGATACGCAGTATTTT. Translation: CAISSTVAGVGDTQYF.

This chain links TRBV5-5 with TRBJ1-5, with 8 nucleotides matching TRBD1. This CDR3 region has 16 residues. Per germline, CDR1 SGHKS and CDR2 YYEKEE (reference sequence). V was pared by 4 bases and J by 6 bases, with 12 bases of the junction left unmatched. CDR3 sequence (DNA): TGTGCCAGCAGCCCTATTTGGACAGGGCTGGTTCAGCCCCAGCATTTT. This codes for CASSPIWTGLVQPQHF.

The V call is TRBV7-9, the J call TRBJ2-1; D call uncertain. The V and J ends lost 1 base and 7 bases respectively, with 11 bases between them. Germline V CDR1 and CDR2: SEHNR, FQNEAQ (reference sequence). The CDR3 totals 14 residues. DNA of the CDR3: TGTGCCAGCAGCTTAGTAGGTGGGGTTAATGAGCAGTTCTTC. Translation: CASSLVGGVNEQFF.

Points on this clone: Other nucleotide sequences in the sample specify the same CDR3. V usage is TRBV2 and J usage is TRBJ1-3; D uncertain. The CDR3 has 14 residues. V gave up 3 bases and J gave up 4 bases, with 10 bases separating them. The germline V gene has CDR1 SNHLY and CDR2 FYNNEI. The CDR3: CASSDSGVGNTIYF. In DNA form, the CDR3 reads TGTGCCAGCAGTGATTCTGGGGTCGGAAACACCATATATTTT.

Concerning this clone: Additional DNA sequences in this sample encode the identical CDR3. This sequence joins TRBV19 and TRBJ2-2; D may be TRBD1 or TRBD2 (5 bases each). The CDR3 consists of 15 residues. Per germline, CDR1 LNHDA and CDR2 SQIVND (reference sequence). The ends were cut back, 8 bases at V and 0 bases at J, with 13 bases in the middle. The CDR3 DNA sequence: TGTGCCAGTTCTCTCGGGACGGCGAACACCGGGGAGCTGTTTTTT. This translates into CASSLGTANTGELFF.

The V gene is TRBV27, the J gene TRBJ2-2; D is perhaps TRBD1 or TRBD2 (7 bases each). The V end was cut by 6 bases, the J end by 5 bases, with 19 bases between. From germline, CDR1 is MNHEY and CDR2 SMNVEV (reference sequence). CDR3 size: 16 residues. The DNA for the CDR3 is TGTGCCAGCAGCAAAGGCATCAGGGGGGGTACCGGGGAGCTGTTTTTT. It translates to CASSKGIRGGTGELFF.

The chain couples TRBV18 to TRBJ2-4; 14 bases fit TRBD2. The trim removed 8 bases at V and 3 bases at J, leaving 0 bases unmatched. CDR3 size: 14 residues. Germline V CDR1 and CDR2: KGHSH, LQKENI. The CDR3 DNA follows: TGTGCCAGCGGACTAGCGGGAGGCAAAAACATTCAGTACTTC. This sequence encodes CASGLAGGKNIQYF.